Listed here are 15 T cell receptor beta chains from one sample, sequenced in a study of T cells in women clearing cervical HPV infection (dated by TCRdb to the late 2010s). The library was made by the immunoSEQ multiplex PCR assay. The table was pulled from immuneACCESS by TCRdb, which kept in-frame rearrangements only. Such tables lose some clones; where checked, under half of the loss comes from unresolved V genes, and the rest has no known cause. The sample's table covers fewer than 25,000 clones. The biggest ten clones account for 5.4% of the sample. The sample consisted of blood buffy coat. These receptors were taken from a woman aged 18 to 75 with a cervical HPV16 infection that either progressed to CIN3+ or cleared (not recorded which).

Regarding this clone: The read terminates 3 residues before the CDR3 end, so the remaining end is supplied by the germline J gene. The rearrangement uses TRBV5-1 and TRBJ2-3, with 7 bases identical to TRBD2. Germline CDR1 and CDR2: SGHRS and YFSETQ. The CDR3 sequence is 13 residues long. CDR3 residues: CASSLAVGGTQYF. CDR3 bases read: TGCGCCAGCAGCTTGGCCGTCGGGGGGACG.

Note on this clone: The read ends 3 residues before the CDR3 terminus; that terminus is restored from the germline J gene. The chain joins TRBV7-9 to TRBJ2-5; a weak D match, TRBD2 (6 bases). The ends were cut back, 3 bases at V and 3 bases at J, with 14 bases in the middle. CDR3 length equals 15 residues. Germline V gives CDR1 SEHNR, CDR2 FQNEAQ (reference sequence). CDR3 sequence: CASSLELAIKETQYF. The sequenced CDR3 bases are TGTGCCAGCAGCTTGGAACTAGCAATAAAAGAGACC.

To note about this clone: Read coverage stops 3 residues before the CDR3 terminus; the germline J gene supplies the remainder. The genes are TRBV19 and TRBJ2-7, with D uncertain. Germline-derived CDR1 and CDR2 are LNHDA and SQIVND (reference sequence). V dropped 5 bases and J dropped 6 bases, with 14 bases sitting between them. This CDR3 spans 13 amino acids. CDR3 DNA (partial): TGTGCCAGTAGTTTTGAGGTATTCGCCGAG. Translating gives CASSFEVFAE. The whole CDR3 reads CASSFEVFAEQYF.

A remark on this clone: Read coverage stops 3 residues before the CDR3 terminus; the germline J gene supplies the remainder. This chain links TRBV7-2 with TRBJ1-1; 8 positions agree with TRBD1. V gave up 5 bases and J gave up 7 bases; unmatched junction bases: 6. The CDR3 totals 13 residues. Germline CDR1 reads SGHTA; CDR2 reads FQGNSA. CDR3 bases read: TGTGCCAGCAGCCGGACAGGGTCCCGTGAA. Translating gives CASSRTGSRE. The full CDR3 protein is CASSRTGSREAFF.

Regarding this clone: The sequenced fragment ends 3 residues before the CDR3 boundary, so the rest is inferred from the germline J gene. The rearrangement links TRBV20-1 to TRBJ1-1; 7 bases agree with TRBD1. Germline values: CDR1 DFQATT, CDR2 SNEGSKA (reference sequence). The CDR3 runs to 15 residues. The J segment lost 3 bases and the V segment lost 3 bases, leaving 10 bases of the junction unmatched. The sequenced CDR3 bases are TGCAGTGCTAGTGACTACAGGGGTAGAGACACTGAA. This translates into CSASDYRGRDTE. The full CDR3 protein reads CSASDYRGRDTEAFF.

The CDR3 here is CAISELGQGTSDTQYF. Partial CDR3 DNA: TGTGCCATCAGTGAGCTGGGACAGGGGACTTCAGATACG. The V call is TRBV10-3, the J call TRBJ2-3; 10 bases line up with TRBD1. The read finishes 3 residues shy of the CDR3 end, and the germline J gene is used to complete it. V trimming: 2 bases; J trimming: 4 bases; junction bases outside the gene matches: 6. This CDR3 has 16 residues. The germline V gene encodes CDR1 ENHRY and CDR2 SYGVKD.

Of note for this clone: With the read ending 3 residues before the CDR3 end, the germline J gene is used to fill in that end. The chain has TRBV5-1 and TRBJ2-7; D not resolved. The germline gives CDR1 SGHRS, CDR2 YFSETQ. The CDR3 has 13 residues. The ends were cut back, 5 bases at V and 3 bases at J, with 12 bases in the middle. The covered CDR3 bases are TGCGCCAGCAGTAACAGATACCTCTACGAG. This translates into CASSNRYLYE. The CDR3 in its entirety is CASSNRYLYEQYF.

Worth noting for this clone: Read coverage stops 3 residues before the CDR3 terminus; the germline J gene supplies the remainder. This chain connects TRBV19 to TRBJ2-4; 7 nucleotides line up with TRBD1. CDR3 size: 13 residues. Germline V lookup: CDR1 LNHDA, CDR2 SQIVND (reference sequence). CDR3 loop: CASSRTGAYGQYF. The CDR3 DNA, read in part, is TGTGCCAGTAGTCGGACAGGAGCCTATGGT.

The sequenced CDR3 bases are TGCAGTGCTAGAGGTCAGGGGGACTATGGC. The encoded protein is CSARGQGDYG. The whole CDR3 is CSARGQGDYGYTF. The chain is built from TRBV20-1 and TRBJ1-2; 7 positions match TRBD1. The read halts 3 residues ahead of the CDR3 end, with the missing end drawn from the germline J gene. V trimming: 1 base; J trimming: 3 bases; junction bases outside the gene matches: 2. Looked up from germline, CDR1 is DFQATT and CDR2 is SNEGSKA (reference sequence). CDR3 length: 13 residues.

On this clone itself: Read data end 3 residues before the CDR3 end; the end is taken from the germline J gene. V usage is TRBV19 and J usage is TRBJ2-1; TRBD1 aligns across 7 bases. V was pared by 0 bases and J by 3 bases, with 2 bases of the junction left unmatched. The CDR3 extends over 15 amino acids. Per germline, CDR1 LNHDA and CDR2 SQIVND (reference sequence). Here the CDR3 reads CASSIETGNYNEQFF. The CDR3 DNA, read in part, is TGTGCCAGTAGTATAGAGACAGGGAACTACAATGAG.

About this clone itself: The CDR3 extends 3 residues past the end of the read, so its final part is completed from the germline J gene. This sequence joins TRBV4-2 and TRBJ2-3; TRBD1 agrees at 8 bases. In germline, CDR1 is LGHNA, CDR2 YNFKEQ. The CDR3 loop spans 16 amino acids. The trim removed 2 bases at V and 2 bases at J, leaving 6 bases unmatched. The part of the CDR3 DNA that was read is TGTGCCAGCAGCCAAACGACAGGGGTTAACACAGATACG. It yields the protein CASSQTTGVNTDT. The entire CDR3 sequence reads CASSQTTGVNTDTQYF.

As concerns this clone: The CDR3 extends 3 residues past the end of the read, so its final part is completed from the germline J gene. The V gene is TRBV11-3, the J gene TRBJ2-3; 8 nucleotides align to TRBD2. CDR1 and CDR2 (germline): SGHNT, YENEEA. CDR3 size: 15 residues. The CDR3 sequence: CASSLDGTSRETQYF. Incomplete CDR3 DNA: TGTGCCAGCAGCTTAGATGGGACTAGTCGAGAGACG.

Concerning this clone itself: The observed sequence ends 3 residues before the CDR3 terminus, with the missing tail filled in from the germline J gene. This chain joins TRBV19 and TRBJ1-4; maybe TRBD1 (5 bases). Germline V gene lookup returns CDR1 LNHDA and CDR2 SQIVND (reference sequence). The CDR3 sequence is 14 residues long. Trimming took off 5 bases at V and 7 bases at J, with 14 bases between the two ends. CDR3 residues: CASSSQGRVEKLFF. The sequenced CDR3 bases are TGTGCCAGTAGTTCCCAGGGAAGAGTTGAAAAA.

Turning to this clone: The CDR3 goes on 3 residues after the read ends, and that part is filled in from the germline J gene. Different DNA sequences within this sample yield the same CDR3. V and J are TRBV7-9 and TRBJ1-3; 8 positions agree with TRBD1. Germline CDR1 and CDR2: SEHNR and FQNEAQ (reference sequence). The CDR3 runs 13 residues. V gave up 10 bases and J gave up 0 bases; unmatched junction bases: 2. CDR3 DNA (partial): TGTGCCACCGGACAGGGCTCTGGAAACACC. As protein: CATGQGSGNT. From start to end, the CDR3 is CATGQGSGNTIYF.

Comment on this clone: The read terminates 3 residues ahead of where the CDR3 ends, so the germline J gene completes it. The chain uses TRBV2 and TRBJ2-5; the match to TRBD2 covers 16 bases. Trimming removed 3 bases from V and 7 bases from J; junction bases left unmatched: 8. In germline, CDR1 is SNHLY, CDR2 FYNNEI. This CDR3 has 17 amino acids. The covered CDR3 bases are TGTGCCAGCAGTGAGGGACTAGCGGGGGGGCAGGGAGGGACC. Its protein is CASSEGLAGGQGGT. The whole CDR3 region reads CASSEGLAGGQGGTQYF.